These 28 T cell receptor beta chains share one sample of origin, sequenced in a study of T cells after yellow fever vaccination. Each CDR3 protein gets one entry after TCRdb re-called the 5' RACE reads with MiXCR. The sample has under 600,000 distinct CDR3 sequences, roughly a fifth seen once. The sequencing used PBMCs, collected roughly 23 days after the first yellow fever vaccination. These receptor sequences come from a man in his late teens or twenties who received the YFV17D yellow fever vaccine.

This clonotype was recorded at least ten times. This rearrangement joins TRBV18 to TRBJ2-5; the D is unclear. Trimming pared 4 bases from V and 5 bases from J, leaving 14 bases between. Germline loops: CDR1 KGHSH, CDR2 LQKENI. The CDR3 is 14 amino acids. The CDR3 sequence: CASSLKGASETQYF. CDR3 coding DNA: TGTGCCAGCTCACTCAAGGGTGCATCGGAGACCCAGTACTTC.

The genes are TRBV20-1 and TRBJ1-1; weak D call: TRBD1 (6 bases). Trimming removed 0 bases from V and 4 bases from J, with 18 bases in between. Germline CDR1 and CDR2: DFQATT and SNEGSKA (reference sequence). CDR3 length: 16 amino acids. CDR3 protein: CSARDRETGSITEAFF. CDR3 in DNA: TGCAGTGCTAGAGATAGGGAAACAGGGTCCATCACTGAAGCTTTCTTT.

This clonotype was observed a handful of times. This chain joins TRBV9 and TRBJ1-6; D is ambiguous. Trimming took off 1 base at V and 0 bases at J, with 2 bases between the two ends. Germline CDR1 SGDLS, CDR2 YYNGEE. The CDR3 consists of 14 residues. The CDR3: CASSVLSYNSPLHF. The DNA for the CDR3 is TGTGCCAGCAGCGTACTCTCCTATAATTCACCCCTCCACTTT.

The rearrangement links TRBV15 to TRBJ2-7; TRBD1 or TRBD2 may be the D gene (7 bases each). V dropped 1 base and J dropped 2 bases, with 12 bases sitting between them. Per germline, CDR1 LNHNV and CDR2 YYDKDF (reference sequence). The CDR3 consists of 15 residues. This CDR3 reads CATSRAQGGTYEQYF. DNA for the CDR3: TGTGCCACCAGCAGAGCTCAGGGGGGGACCTACGAGCAGTACTTC.

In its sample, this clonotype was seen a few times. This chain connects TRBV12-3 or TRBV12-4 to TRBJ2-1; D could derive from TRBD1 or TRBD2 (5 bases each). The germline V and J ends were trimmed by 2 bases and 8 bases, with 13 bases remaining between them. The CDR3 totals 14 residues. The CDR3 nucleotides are TGTGCCAGCAGTTTAAATCTGGGGACGGATGAGCAGTTCTTC. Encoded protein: CASSLNLGTDEQFF.

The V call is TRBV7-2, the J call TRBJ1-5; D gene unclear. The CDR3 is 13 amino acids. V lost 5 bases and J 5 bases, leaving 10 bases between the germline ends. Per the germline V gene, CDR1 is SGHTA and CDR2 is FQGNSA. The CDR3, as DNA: TGTGCCAGCAGCAACCGAAAAGATCAGCCCCAGCATTTT. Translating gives CASSNRKDQPQHF.

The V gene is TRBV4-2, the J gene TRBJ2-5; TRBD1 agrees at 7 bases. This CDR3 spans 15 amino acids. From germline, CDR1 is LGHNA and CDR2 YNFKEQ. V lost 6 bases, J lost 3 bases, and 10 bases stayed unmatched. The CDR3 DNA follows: TGTGCCAGCAGACACACTACCGGGACAGAAGAGACCCAGTACTTC. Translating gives CASRHTTGTEETQYF.

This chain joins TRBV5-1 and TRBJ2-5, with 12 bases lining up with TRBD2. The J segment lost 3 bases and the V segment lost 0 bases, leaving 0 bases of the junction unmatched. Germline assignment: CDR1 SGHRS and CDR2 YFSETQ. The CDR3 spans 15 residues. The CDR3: CASSLGLAGEETQYF. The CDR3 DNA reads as TGCGCCAGCAGCTTGGGACTAGCGGGAGAAGAGACCCAGTACTTC. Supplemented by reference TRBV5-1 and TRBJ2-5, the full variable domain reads KAGVTQTPRYLIKTRGQQVTLSCSPISGHRSVSWYQQTPGQGLQFLFEYFSETQRNKGNFPGRFSGRQFSNSRSEMNVSTLELGDSALYLCASSLGLAGEETQYFGPGTRLLVL.

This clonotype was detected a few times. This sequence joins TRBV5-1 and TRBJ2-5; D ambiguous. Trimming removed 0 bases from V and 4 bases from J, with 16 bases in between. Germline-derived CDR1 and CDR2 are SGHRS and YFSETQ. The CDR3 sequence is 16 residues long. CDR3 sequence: CASSLELTEPLETQYF. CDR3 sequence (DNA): TGCGCCAGCAGCTTGGAACTGACCGAGCCTCTAGAGACCCAGTACTTC.

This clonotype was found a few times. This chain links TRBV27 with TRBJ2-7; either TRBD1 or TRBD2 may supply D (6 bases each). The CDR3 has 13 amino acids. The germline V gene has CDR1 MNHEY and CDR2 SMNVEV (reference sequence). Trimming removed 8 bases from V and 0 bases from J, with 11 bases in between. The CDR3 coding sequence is TGTGCCAGCCATGAGGGGGGCTCCTACGAGCAGTACTTC. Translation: CASHEGGSYEQYF.

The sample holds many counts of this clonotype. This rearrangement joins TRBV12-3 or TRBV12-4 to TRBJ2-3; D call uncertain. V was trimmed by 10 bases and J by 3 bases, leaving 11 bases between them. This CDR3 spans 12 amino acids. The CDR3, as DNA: TGTGCCACCCAGCCGGTGACAGATACGCAGTATTTT. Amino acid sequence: CATQPVTDTQYF.

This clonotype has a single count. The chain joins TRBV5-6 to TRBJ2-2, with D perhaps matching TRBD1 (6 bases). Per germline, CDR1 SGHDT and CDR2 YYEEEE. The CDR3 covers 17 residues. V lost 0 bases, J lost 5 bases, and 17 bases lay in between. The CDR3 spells CASSLVGTPVYTGELFF. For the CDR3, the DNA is TGTGCCAGCAGCTTGGTCGGGACACCGGTCTATACCGGGGAGCTGTTTTTT.

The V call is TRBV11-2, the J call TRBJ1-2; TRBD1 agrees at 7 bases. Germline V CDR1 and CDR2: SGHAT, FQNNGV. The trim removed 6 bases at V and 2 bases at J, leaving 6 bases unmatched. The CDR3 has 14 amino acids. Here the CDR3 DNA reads TGTGCCAGCAGAAGAACAGGGGTGAACTATGGCTACACCTTC. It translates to CASRRTGVNYGYTF.

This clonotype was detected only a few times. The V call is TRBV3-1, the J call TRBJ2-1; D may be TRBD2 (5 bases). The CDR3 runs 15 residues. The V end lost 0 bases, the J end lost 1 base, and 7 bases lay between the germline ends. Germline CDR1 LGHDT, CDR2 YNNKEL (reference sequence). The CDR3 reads CASSQDEGSYNEQFF. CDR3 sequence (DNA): TGTGCCAGCAGCCAAGATGAGGGATCCTACAATGAGCAGTTCTTC.

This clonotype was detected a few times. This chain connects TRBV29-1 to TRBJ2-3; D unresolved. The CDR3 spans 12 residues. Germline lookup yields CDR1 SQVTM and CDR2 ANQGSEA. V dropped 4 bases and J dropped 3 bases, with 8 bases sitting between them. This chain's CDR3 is CSVVDKTDTQYF. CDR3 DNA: TGCAGCGTTGTTGATAAGACAGATACGCAGTATTTT.

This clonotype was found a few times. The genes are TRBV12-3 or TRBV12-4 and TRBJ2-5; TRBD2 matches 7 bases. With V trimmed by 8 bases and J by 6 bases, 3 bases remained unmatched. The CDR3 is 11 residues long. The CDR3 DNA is TGTGCCAGCCTGGGGGGGAAGACCCAGTACTTC. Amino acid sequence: CASLGGKTQYF.

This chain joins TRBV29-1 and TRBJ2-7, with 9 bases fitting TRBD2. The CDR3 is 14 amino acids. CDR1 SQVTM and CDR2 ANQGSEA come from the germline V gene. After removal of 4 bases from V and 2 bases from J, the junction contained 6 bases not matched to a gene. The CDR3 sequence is CSVVGGGVTYEQYF. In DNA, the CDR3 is TGCAGCGTTGTAGGCGGGGGGGTCACCTACGAGCAGTACTTC.

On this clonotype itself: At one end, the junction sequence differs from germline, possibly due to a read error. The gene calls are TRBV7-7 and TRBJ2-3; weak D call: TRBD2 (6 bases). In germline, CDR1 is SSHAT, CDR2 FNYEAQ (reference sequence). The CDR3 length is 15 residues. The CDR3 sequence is CASSRRSGGSDTQYF. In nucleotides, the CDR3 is TGTGCTAGCAGCCGACGCAGCGGAGGGTCAGATACGCAGTATTTT.

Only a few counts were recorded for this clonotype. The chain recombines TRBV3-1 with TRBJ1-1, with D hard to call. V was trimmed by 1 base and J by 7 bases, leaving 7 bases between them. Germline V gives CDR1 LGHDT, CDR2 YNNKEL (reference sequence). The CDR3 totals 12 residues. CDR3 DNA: TGTGCCAGCAGCCAAGTGTACAGTGAAGCTTTCTTT. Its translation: CASSQVYSEAFF.

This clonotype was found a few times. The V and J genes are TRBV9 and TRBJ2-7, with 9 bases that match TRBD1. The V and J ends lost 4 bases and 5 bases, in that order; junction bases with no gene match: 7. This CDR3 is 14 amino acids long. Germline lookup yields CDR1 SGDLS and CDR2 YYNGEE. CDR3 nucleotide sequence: TGTGCCAGCAGCCCGGGGACAGGGTTACACGAGCAGTACTTC. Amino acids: CASSPGTGLHEQYF.

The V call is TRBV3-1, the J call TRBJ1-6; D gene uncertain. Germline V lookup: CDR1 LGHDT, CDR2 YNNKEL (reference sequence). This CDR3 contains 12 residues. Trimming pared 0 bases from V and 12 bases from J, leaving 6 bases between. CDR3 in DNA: TGTGCCAGCAGCCAAGATAAGAGACCCCTCCACTTT. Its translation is CASSQDKRPLHF.

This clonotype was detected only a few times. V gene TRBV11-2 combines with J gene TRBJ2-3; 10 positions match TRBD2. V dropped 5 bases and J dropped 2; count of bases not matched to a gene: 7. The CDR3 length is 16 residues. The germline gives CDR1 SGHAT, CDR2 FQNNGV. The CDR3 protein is CASSTWTSGFTDTQYF. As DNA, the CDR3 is TGTGCCAGCAGCACTTGGACTAGCGGATTCACAGATACGCAGTATTTT.

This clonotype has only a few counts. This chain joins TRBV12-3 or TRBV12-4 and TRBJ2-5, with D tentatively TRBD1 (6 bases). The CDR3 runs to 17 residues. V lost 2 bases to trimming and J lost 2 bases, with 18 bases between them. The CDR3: CASSLYWTPRGQETQYF. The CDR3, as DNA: TGTGCCAGCAGTTTATATTGGACACCTAGGGGGCAAGAGACCCAGTACTTC.

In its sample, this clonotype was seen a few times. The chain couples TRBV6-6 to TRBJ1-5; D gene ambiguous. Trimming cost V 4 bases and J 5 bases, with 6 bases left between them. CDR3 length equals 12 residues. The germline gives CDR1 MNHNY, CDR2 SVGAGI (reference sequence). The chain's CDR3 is CASSLEHQPQHF. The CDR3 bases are TGTGCCAGCAGTTTGGAACATCAGCCCCAGCATTTT.

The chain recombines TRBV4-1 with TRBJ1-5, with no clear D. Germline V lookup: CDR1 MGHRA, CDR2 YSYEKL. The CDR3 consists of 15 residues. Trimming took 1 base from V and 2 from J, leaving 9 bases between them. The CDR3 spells CASSQGRQRNQPQHF. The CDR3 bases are TGCGCCAGCAGCCAAGGGCGTCAGCGCAATCAGCCCCAGCATTTT.

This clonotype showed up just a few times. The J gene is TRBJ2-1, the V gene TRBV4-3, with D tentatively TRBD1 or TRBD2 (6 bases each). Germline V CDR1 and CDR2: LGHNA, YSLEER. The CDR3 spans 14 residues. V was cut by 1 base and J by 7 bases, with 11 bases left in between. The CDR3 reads CASSQVGGGNEQFF. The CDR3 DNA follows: TGCGCCAGCAGCCAAGTTGGAGGGGGAAATGAGCAGTTCTTC.

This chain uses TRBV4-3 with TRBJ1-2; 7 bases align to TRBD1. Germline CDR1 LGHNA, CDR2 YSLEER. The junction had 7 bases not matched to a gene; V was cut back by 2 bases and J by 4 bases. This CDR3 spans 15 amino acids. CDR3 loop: CASSQPRDSIYGYTF. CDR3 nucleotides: TGCGCCAGCAGCCAACCTCGGGACAGCATCTATGGCTACACCTTC.

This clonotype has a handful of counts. CDR3 nucleotides: TGTGCCAGCAGCTCCAGACCCCCCTGGGACACCTCCTACGAGCAGTACTTC. Protein: CASSSRPPWDTSYEQYF. The rearrangement uses TRBV11-2 and TRBJ2-7, with D possibly being TRBD1 (6 bases). The CDR3 runs to 17 residues. CDR1 SGHAT and CDR2 FQNNGV come from the germline V gene. Trimming stripped 4 bases from V and 0 bases from J, with 19 bases between.